This T cell receptor beta chain was identified during a study of technical replicates of blood from a few donors. Using immunoSEQ multiplex PCR, the repertoire was profiled, and TCRdb retains in-frame clones only, with some absent. The data contain 95,000 to 100,000 clones, 96% of them singletons. Material: T cells isolated from PBMCs. This TCR came from a human donor in good health.

CDR3 protein: CASNNLAGGPTDTQYF. As DNA, the CDR3 is TGTGCCAGCAACAATCTAGCGGGAGGGCCGACAGATACGCAGTATTTT. This sequence joins TRBV7-9 and TRBJ2-3; TRBD2 aligns across 12 bases. The J segment lost 3 bases and the V segment lost 7 bases, leaving 8 bases of the junction unmatched. The length of the CDR3 is 16 residues. Germline V CDR1 and CDR2: SEHNR, FQNEAQ (reference sequence).